Below, 21 T cell receptor beta chains from the same sample are listed, as sequenced in a study of T cells after yellow fever vaccination. MiXCR, applied by TCRdb to the 5' RACE reads, yields one record per CDR3 protein. The sample shows around 200,000 distinct CDR3 sequences, 9.5% to 12% of them seen only once. Material: CD8+ T cells sorted from PBMCs, obtained 15 days after the yellow fever booster vaccination. The receptors here all came from a man younger than 30 who received the YFV17D yellow fever vaccine.

The chain links TRBV5-1 to TRBJ1-2, with TRBD1 matching over 8 bases. The germline V gene has CDR1 SGHRS and CDR2 YFSETQ. This CDR3 has 16 amino acids. J gave up 8 bases and V 2 bases, and 14 bases lay outside the gene matches. This CDR3 is CASSLSGTGRRQGYTF. The CDR3 nucleotides read TGCGCCAGCAGCTTATCCGGGACAGGCCGCCGCCAGGGCTACACCTTC.

In its sample, this clonotype was seen many times. V is TRBV4-1 and J is TRBJ1-6, with a possible D match to TRBD1 (5 bases). Trimming stripped 2 bases from V and 7 bases from J, with 18 bases between. Germline V gene lookup returns CDR1 MGHRA and CDR2 YSYEKL. This CDR3 is built from 17 residues. DNA of the CDR3: TGCGCCAGCAGCCAACCATTGACGGGACCTAAAAATTCACCCCTCCACTTT. Translation gives CASSQPLTGPKNSPLHF.

The chain links TRBV6-5 to TRBJ2-1; tentatively, D is TRBD1 (6 bases). Germline CDR1 reads MNHEY; CDR2 reads SVGAGI. The V and J ends lost 6 bases and 5 bases respectively, with 14 bases between them. CDR3 size: 14 residues. CDR3 coding DNA: TGTGCCAGCAGGACAGGAGGAGGCCACAATGAGCAGTTCTTC. Protein sequence: CASRTGGGHNEQFF.

A few counts support this clonotype. The chain couples TRBV12-3 or TRBV12-4 to TRBJ2-3; 10 bases agree with TRBD2. This CDR3 is 16 amino acids long. V dropped 6 bases and J dropped 2; count of bases not matched to a gene: 8. The CDR3 sequence: CASSPPSGGFTDTQYF. CDR3 coding DNA: TGTGCCAGCAGCCCCCCTAGCGGGGGCTTCACAGATACGCAGTATTTT.

The chain is built from TRBV3-1 and TRBJ2-7, with a possible D match to TRBD1 (6 bases). Germline CDR1 and CDR2: LGHDT and YNNKEL (reference sequence). Between the trimmed V and J ends, which lost 1 base and 0 bases, there was a span of 13 bases. The CDR3 consists of 16 residues. As DNA, the CDR3 is TGTGCCAGCAGCCAAGGGGTAGGGGGAAGCTCCTACGAGCAGTACGTC. It codes for CASSQGVGGSSYEQYV.

This clonotype showed up many times. V usage is TRBV4-3 and J usage is TRBJ2-4; D may match TRBD1 or TRBD2 (6 bases each). Per the germline V gene, CDR1 is LGHNA and CDR2 is YSLEER. Trimming pared 0 bases from V and 9 bases from J, leaving 12 bases between. This CDR3 has 14 amino acids. This chain's CDR3 is CASSQDGGQGIQYF. The CDR3 bases are TGCGCCAGCAGCCAAGATGGGGGGCAGGGCATTCAGTACTTC.

This chain links TRBV21-1 with TRBJ2-7; TRBD1 reflects the table's D call only, with no check against the DNA. TRBV21-1 is an annotated pseudogene. This CDR3 is built from 14 residues. CDR3 sequence: CASSKDGGSKEQYV. Here the CDR3 DNA reads TGTGCCAGCAGCAAAGATGGGGGAAGCAAAGAGCAGTACGTC.

This clonotype occurred many times. The rearrangement links TRBV3-2 to TRBJ1-5. TRBV3-2 is noted as a pseudogene. This CDR3 has 12 residues. CDR3 in DNA: TGTGCCAGCAGCCAAGGGGGACAGCCCCAGCATTTT. Its protein product is CASSQGGQPQHF.

This clonotype was counted a few times. The chain has TRBV6-1 and TRBJ2-3, with TRBD2 matching 8 bases. Germline CDR1 is MNHNS and CDR2 is SASEGT. The CDR3 is made up of 15 amino acids. V lost 4 bases to trimming and J lost 4 bases; unmatched junction nucleotides: 7. The CDR3 nucleotides read TGTGCCAGCAGTGGGATCGGGGGGGCCGCAGATACGCAGTATTTT. It codes for CASSGIGGAADTQYF.

There are a few counts of this clonotype. The chain is built from TRBV7-9 and TRBJ1-4, with no clear D. CDR3 size: 12 residues. CDR1 and CDR2 (germline): SEHNR, FQNEAQ (reference sequence). V dropped 1 base and J dropped 11 bases, with 8 bases sitting between them. CDR3 sequence: CASSLGADKLFF. The CDR3 region has the DNA TGTGCCAGCAGCTTAGGGGCGGACAAACTGTTTTTT.

V and J are TRBV20-1 and TRBJ1-2; 7 nucleotides align to TRBD1. After removal of 6 bases from V and 5 bases from J, the junction contained 9 bases not matched to a gene. The CDR3 is 13 residues long. Germline CDR1 reads DFQATT; CDR2 reads SNEGSKA (reference sequence). The CDR3 coding sequence is TGCAGTGCGCGGACAGGCGAGGGTTATGGCTACACCTTC. This translates into CSARTGEGYGYTF.

This chain links TRBV6-5 with TRBJ2-1; D may be TRBD1 (5 bases). Per the germline V gene, CDR1 is MNHEY and CDR2 is SVGAGI. The CDR3 runs to 11 residues. V was trimmed by 10 bases and J by 6 bases, leaving 10 bases between them. The CDR3 reads CATKGANEQFF. In nucleotides, the CDR3 is TGTGCCACCAAAGGGGCCAATGAGCAGTTCTTC.

In its sample, this clonotype was seen a few times. The chain uses TRBV20-1 and TRBJ2-1, with D possibly matching TRBD2 (5 bases). CDR3 length equals 11 residues. CDR1 and CDR2 (germline): DFQATT, SNEGSKA (reference sequence). Trimming stripped 5 bases from V and 4 bases from J, with 6 bases between. Here the CDR3 reads CSARRYNEQFF. For the CDR3, the DNA is TGCAGTGCTCGGAGGTACAATGAGCAGTTCTTC.

This chain joins TRBV5-4 and TRBJ2-3, with TRBD2 matching 9 bases. V trimming: 0 bases; J trimming: 1 base; junction bases outside the gene matches: 3. The CDR3 runs 16 residues. Germline CDR1 and CDR2: SGHNT and YYREEE (reference sequence). CDR3 loop: CASSLAVAGGTDTQYF. CDR3 nucleotide sequence: TGTGCCAGCAGCTTGGCGGTAGCGGGAGGCACAGATACGCAGTATTTT.

Only a few counts were recorded for this clonotype. V and J are TRBV7-9 and TRBJ2-1; no definite D call. The CDR3 consists of 13 residues. Germline V gives CDR1 SEHNR, CDR2 FQNEAQ (reference sequence). V dropped 1 base and J dropped 8 bases, with 9 bases sitting between them. The CDR3 region is CASSLDSKHEQFF. As DNA, the CDR3 is TGTGCCAGCAGCTTAGACAGCAAGCATGAGCAGTTCTTC. Full variable domain (outside the CDR3, taken from reference TRBV7-9 and TRBJ2-1): DTGVSQNPRHKITKRGQNVTFRCDPISEHNRLYWYRQTLGQGPEFLTYFQNEAQLEKSRLLSDRFSAERPKGSFSTLEIQRTEQGDSAMYLCASSLDSKHEQFFGPGTRLTVL.

This clonotype was picked up a small number of times. V gene TRBV7-8 combines with J gene TRBJ2-3; D uncertain. Germline V gives CDR1 SGHVS, CDR2 FQNEAQ. Trimming removed 5 bases at V and 2 bases at J, with 17 bases between. There are 16 residues in the CDR3. In nucleotides, the CDR3 is TGTGCCAGCAGCCGCCGGCTAGTGGAGCTCACAGATACGCAGTATTTT. Translating gives CASSRRLVELTDTQYF.

This chain connects TRBV6-2 or TRBV6-3 to TRBJ2-7, with D unclear. Between the trimmed V and J ends, which lost 8 bases and 3 bases, there was a span of 11 bases. This CDR3 is built from 12 residues. Germline V gene lookup returns CDR1 MNHEY and CDR2 SVGEGT. CDR3 sequence reads: CASHSPRYEQYF. The CDR3 nucleotides read TGTGCCAGCCATTCTCCACGCTACGAGCAGTACTTC.

This rearrangement joins TRBV13 to TRBJ1-5; D possibly corresponds to TRBD1 (5 bases). V was shortened by 3 bases and J by 6 bases, with 15 bases between the two germline ends. This CDR3 is 15 amino acids long. Looked up from germline, CDR1 is PRHDT and CDR2 is FYEKMQ (reference sequence). Here the CDR3 reads CASSFGSGIGQPQHF. The CDR3 DNA reads as TGTGCCAGCAGCTTCGGGTCAGGGATTGGTCAGCCCCAGCATTTT.

This clonotype came up many times. The rearrangement uses TRBV4-1 and TRBJ1-6, with unresolved D. The CDR3 is made up of 12 amino acids. Germline CDR1 is MGHRA and CDR2 is YSYEKL. The ends were cut back, 8 bases at V and 4 bases at J, with 6 bases in the middle. CDR3 loop: CASGSYNSPLHF. The CDR3, as DNA: TGCGCCAGCGGAAGTTATAATTCACCCCTCCACTTT.

This clonotype was observed at least ten times. The V and J genes are TRBV4-3 and TRBJ2-3; no firm D call. Deletions cut 0 bases from V and 1 base from J, with 8 bases between. The CDR3 contains 15 residues. Germline V gives CDR1 LGHNA, CDR2 YSLEER. CDR3 sequence reads: CASSQDETGTDTQYF. The CDR3 bases are TGCGCCAGCAGCCAAGATGAGACCGGCACAGATACGCAGTATTTT.

This clonotype was picked up many times. The chain recombines TRBV2 with TRBJ2-7, with TRBD1 as a possible D gene (5 bases). There are 12 residues in the CDR3. Deletions cut 11 bases from V and 2 bases from J, with 13 bases between. Germline lookup yields CDR1 SNHLY and CDR2 FYNNEI. CDR3 region: CAATVTPYEQYV. In nucleotides, the CDR3 is TGTGCCGCGACAGTCACCCCCTACGAGCAGTACGTC.